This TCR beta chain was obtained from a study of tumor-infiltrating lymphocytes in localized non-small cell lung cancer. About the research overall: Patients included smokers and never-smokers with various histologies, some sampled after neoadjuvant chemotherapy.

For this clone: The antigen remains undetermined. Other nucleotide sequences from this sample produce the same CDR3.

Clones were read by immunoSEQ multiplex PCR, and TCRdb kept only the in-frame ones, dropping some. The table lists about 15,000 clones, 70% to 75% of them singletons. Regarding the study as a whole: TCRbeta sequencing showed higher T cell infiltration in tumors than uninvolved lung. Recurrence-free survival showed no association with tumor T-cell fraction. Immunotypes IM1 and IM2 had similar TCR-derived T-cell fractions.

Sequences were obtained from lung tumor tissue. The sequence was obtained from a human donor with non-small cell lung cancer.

The CDR3 DNA sequence: TGTGCCACCAGCAGAGACAAGGGGTACAATCAGCCCCAGCATTTT. This sequence encodes CATSRDKGYNQPQHF. The rearrangement uses TRBV15 and TRBJ1-5; maybe TRBD1 (5 bases). From germline, CDR1 is LNHNV and CDR2 YYDKDF (reference sequence). The V end lost 0 bases, the J end lost 3 bases, and 9 bases lay between the germline ends. The CDR3 consists of 15 residues.